The sequence of this T cell receptor (beta chain) was determined in a study of cytomegalovirus exposure and HLA in healthy donors (dated by TCRdb to the late 2010s). In the study overall: In an earlier analysis of several hundred of the donors, less than 350 Gb of sequence data and about 110 million unique TCR beta sequences from 150 million to 200 million T cells were reported. About 300 gigabases of sequencing data and approximately 85 million unique TCR sequences were included in an early release covering under 650 HLA-typed donors. The genetic ancestry cluster associated with self-reported Caucasian donors included 81% of the roughly 400 genotyped donors. The study aimed to test whether signatures of past pathogen exposure could be identified by cataloging public T cell receptors. The study used immunosequencing to profile the T cell repertoires of hundreds of subjects and linked those repertoires to cytomegalovirus serostatus. In addition to the first cohort of around 670 subjects, a separate validation cohort of approximately 120 different subjects was used. To predict cytomegalovirus infection status, the study combined high-throughput TCR immunosequencing, statistical association of individual TCRs with disease status, and machine learning. To study patterns of TCR occurrence, a later analysis re-analyzed previously published TCR beta repertoires from hundreds of donors and added high-resolution HLA genotyping. The later analysis used no new phenotypic data to find candidate immune exposures, relying instead on TCR beta sequences and their occurrence across donors. To decide whether each TCR beta V gene segment behaved as functional or pseudogenic, an earlier analysis of several hundred of the donors relied on high-throughput TCR beta sequencing. Donor age, sex, ethnicity and CMV serostatus were compiled together with the repertoire data. A later genetic analysis used genome-wide SNP genotypes for about 65% of the 666 donors, treating that subset as a discovery cohort. Every repertoire in the discovery cohort had been generated on one and the same sequencing platform. HLA typing included class I and class II loci at four-digit resolution. Typing coverage differed by locus: A, B, C, DRB1 and DQB1 were typed in about 620-630 donors, DQA1 in 522, DPA1 in roughly 590, and DPB1 in roughly 470. Because of strong linkage in the cohort, roughly five DR-DQ haplotypes were treated as single units for association and clustering. Among around 400 genotyped donors of the cohort, an average of roughly 230,000 unique TCR beta nucleotide sequences was sequenced per donor, of which about 19% were non-productive. General study outcomes and caveats: A further reported finding was that TCR beta sequences accurately predicted the HLA-A and HLA-B alleles for most subjects in the first cohort. Because HLA typing was unavailable for some donors at each locus, only the typed subset was used in association tests. According to a later analysis, most CMV-associated TCR beta chains appeared to be HLA-restricted, and the HLA associations seemed to be driven largely by CMV exposure. The study listed 150 to 200 TCR beta chains as associated with cytomegalovirus. Some 16 rarely observed V segments, including chromosome 9 orphons, were excluded from the earlier analysis of several hundred of the donors because counts were too low. Several of the top co-occurrence clusters appeared to be linked to parvovirus B19, influenza, CMV and Epstein-Barr virus, according to a later analysis. In vitro tests confirmed that a few of the cytomegalovirus-associated TCR beta chains recognize cytomegalovirus antigens. Most TCR sequences were seen in very few donors, while some public TCRs were found in many individuals. A later analysis associated some 17,000 TCR beta sequences with specific HLA alleles at a false discovery rate of 0.05. A cluster of highly shared sequence variants was judged likely to represent a technical artifact of the sequencing pipeline. When HLA alleles, especially DR and DQ, strongly co-occurred, TCR associations were difficult to assign to individual alleles. A later analysis found that HLA-associated TCR beta chains were more clonally expanded and had lower generation probabilities than equally common non-associated chains. Some IMGT-functional V segments, including TRBV6-2 and TRBV6-3, could not be told apart with the 87-base-pair reads, so those segments were excluded. Correlated functional status among segregating V segments might be attributable to linkage disequilibrium, but an unknown experimental factor could not be ruled out. In an earlier analysis of roughly 560 of the donors, most TCR beta V segments were observed in productive rearrangements about 87% or about 30% of the time, broadly matching IMGT annotations. In this cohort, only TCR beta chains were sequenced, and detectable features were limited by the absence of alpha or paired-chain data. According to a later genetic analysis, donors in an Asian-associated ancestry cluster had fewer N-insertions in productive TCRs than the approximately 710-donor mean. For the cohort, immune exposure information was limited to CMV serostatus. The classifier was reported to diagnose cytomegalovirus status with high specificity and sensitivity in both the original and validation cohorts. The presence/absence analyses assumed that sequencing depth was roughly uniform across donors, and that assumption may not be true. A later analysis found that TCR association rates varied across HLA loci, with DRB1 alleles showing the most associated TCRs and HLA-C alleles the fewest. An association between a missense DCLRE1C variant and V-gene and J-gene trimming of TCR beta chains was found in a later genetic analysis and replicated in an independent cohort. The authors suggested that the approach could potentially be generalized to other disease states and immunological phenotypes.

This clone came up a few times. The clone's antigen remains unknown. Base qualities are not recorded, but no much larger clone differs from it by a single base. Receptor libraries were prepared by the immunoSEQ multiplex PCR assay. For the multiplex PCR, a mixture combining 60 forward primers for TCR Vbeta segments and 13 reverse primers for TCR Jbeta segments was used. The CDR3 region of rearranged TCR beta genes was amplified from genomic DNA by a multiplex PCR assay. On the Illumina HiSeq System, the amplified TCR beta libraries were sequenced as 87-base-pair reads. The original methods were these. A later analysis counted around 72 million unique TCR beta chains across the 690 or so repertoires, and approximately 11 million of these chains were shared by at least two donors. To remove PCR and sequencing errors, raw reads were error-corrected and collapsed into unique sequences using a nearest-neighbor algorithm that merged closely related sequences. CDR3 sequences were aligned to IMGT reference sequences to assign V, D and J gene segments. Each retained sequence needed at least a six-nucleotide match to both a V gene segment and a J gene segment. Rearrangements were classified as productive when the CDR3 lacked stop codons and remained in frame with V and J, and all other rearrangements were classified as non-productive. CDR3 was defined by IMGT convention, running from the second conserved V-encoded cysteine to the conserved J-encoded phenylalanine. In an earlier analysis of 550 to 650 of the donors, sequences lacking an unambiguous match to a single V gene segment were excluded. In an earlier analysis of some 590 of the donors, a V segment was called functional when productive rearrangements were above 56.7%, and segregating when the standard deviation between donors exceeded 5%. A statistical classification framework was developed to diagnose cytomegalovirus status using the catalog of TCR beta chain sequences. A later analysis assigned V and J genes by comparing TCR nucleotide sequences with IMGT/GENE-DB human TR gene sequences. A later analysis assigned CDR3 sequences and most-parsimonious VDJ recombination scenarios with the TCRdist pipeline. In a later analysis, each TCR beta chain was defined by its CDR3 amino acid sequence together with its V-gene family, and reads lacking a unique V-gene family were excluded. To address suspected cross-contamination and a sequencing artifact, a later analysis removed 550 to 750 highly shared, low-generation-probability nucleotide sequences. A later analysis calculated a clonal expansion index for each public chain from normalized within-repertoire ranks of inferred template counts. In a later analysis, generation probabilities were computed using a VDJ recombination model fitted to out-of-frame rearrangements, and the results were checked against IGoR. In a later analysis, TCR-TCR, TCR-HLA and TCR-CMV co-occurrence was scored with hypergeometric tests, and a repertoire-size bias correction was applied to TCR pairs. False discovery rates were estimated in a later analysis by permuting HLA or CMV assignments 20 times. In a later analysis, co-occurring TCRs were grouped using DBSCAN, with TCRdist sequence similarity added in when clustering inside HLA-allele-positive subsets. Repertoires with fewer than 30,000 or more than 120,000 public chains, plus five repertoires with anomalous nucleotide sharing, were excluded from co-occurrence clustering. TCRdb stores this immuneACCESS table with in-frame sequences only. Part of the clones is absent; in the studies checked, under half of the shortfall reflects unresolved V genes, and no reason is known for the rest. V and J calls and clone size come straight from that table; D and trimming were deduced from the DNA. Present in this sample are about 170,000 clones, about 79% of which were seen just once. The ten largest account for 6% to 7% of the sample.

In total, just over 650 healthy bone marrow donors made up the cohort. Cohort members were all nominally healthy when sampled, although unrecorded immune exposures were likely present. The donor tested CMV seropositive and was one of the 289 seropositive cohort members. Every donor gave a peripheral blood sample, and the peripheral blood mononuclear cells from that sample were used for TCR beta sequencing. Genomic DNA was extracted from the blood cell samples with the Qiagen DNeasy Blood Extraction Kit. At the junction V is shortened by 3 bases and J by 14 bases; bases outside the gene matches: 5. From the germline V gene, CDR1 is MNHNS and CDR2 is SASEGT. Its CDR3 holds 12 amino acids, cysteine through phenylalanine. Here the CDR3 DNA is all that survives: 36 bases in frame from base 1.

The sample was PBMCs. The V and J segments used are TRBV6-1 and TRBJ2-1, with 9 junctional bases fitting TRBD1. The source of this sequence is a middle-aged man in good health and CMV-seropositive. The CDR3: CASSELDRGKFF. The sequenced DNA is TGTGCCAGCAGTGAGCTAGACAGGGGGAAGTTCTTC.